This T cell receptor beta chain was identified in a study of cytomegalovirus exposure and HLA in healthy donors. In the study overall: The approximately 120 validation repertoires were produced on the same platform as the approximately 620 repertoires of the first cohort. This was reported in a later analysis. Study conclusions and caveats: Some public TCRs appeared in many individuals, while most sequences were rare. Altogether, 150 to 200 TCR beta chains were recorded as cytomegalovirus-associated. The authors confirmed in vitro that a few CMV-associated chains were specific for CMV antigens.

TCRdb's copy holds only in-frame clones and misses some; the assay was immunoSEQ multiplex PCR. Counted here are more than 80,000 clones, about 87% occurring once; the ten biggest clones make up around 1.9%. The germline V and J ends were trimmed by 6 bases and 4 bases, with 15 bases remaining between them. In germline, CDR1 is MNHEY, CDR2 SVGAGI. The CDR3 is 14 residues long. This clone occurred once. What it recognizes is unknown. Material: PBMCs. V usage is TRBV6-5 and J usage is TRBJ1-1; tentative D call: TRBD1 (5 bases). This sequence was found in a woman younger than 30 in good health and CMV-seropositive. The CDR3 nucleotides read TGTGCCAGCAGCCCTGGCAGGGCCCGCACTGAAGCTTTCTTT. Its protein product is CASSPGRARTEAFF.